These T cell receptor beta chains were read from a single sample in a study of OX40 agonist ivuxolimab in advanced cancers. The data were produced by immunoSEQ multiplex PCR, yet TCRdb's version contains in-frame clones alone and is incomplete. The sample lists approximately 60,000 clones, 80% to 95% seen once, with 10% to 15% in the top ten. Source: CD4+ or CD8+ T cells sorted from blood, taken in a trial of the OX40 agonist ivuxolimab. The receptors originated from an adult with an advanced solid tumor such as melanoma, head and neck, liver or kidney cancer. Each CDR3 is given with its conserved first and last residue. Fields, in order: CDR3 protein, CDR3 DNA, clone size, J gene, V gene, D gene. D genes are given only for firm matches. Not all rows give a size; the values are once, few, many and, for expanded clones, a class.

CASSTGHHSNQPQHF	TGTGCCAGTAGTACCGGACATCATAGCAATCAGCCCCAGCATTTT	once	TRBJ1-5	TRBV19	NA
CASSIFGLTSSYNEQFF	TGTGCCAGTAGTATTTTCGGGCTCACGAGCTCCTACAATGAGCAGTTCTTC	NA	TRBJ2-1	TRBV19	NA
CASSRAGDHSEQYF	TGTGCCAGCAGCCGAGCGGGAGACCACTCCGAGCAGTACTTC	NA	TRBJ2-7	TRBV5-4	TRBD2
CASSEDYYTDTQYF	TGTGCCAGTAGCGAGGACTACTACACAGATACGCAGTATTTT	NA	TRBJ2-3	TRBV19	NA
CASRTQQGNTEAFF	TGCGCCAGCAGGACACAACAGGGTAACACTGAAGCTTTCTTT	NA	TRBJ1-1	TRBV5-1	NA
CASSPSDGVISEQYF	TGTGCCAGCAGTCCGAGTGACGGGGTTATTTCCGAGCAGTACTTC	NA	TRBJ2-7	TRBV5-4	NA
CASSLAGRGGFGSGYTF	TGTGCCAGCAGCTTAGCCGGCAGGGGGGGTTTCGGGTCTGGCTACACCTTC	NA	TRBJ1-2	TRBV7-8	TRBD1
CASSEDKVVNTEAFF	TGTGCCAGCAGTGAAGATAAGGTCGTGAACACTGAAGCTTTCTTT	NA	TRBJ1-1	TRBV6-1	NA
CASSFPPNEQYF	TGTGCCAGCAGTTTCCCCCCAAACGAGCAGTACTTC	NA	TRBJ2-7	TRBV28	NA
CASSSLQGTNTEAFF	TGTGCCAGCAGTTCACTACAGGGGACAAACACTGAAGCTTTCTTT	NA	TRBJ1-1	TRBV27	TRBD1
CASSRNGNTEAFF	TGTGCCAGCAGTCGAAACGGGAACACTGAAGCTTTCTTT	NA	TRBJ1-1	TRBV6-5	NA
CASSLTPYEQYF	TGTGCCAGCAGCTTGACACCCTACGAGCAGTACTTC	NA	TRBJ2-7	TRBV7-6	NA
CATQGDRAYLNYGYTF	TGTGCCACCCAGGGTGACAGGGCGTACCTTAACTATGGCTACACCTTC	NA	TRBJ1-2	TRBV10-3	TRBD1
CAISEPAGLAASYEQYF	TGTGCCATCAGCGAACCCGCGGGACTAGCGGCCTCCTACGAGCAGTACTTC	NA	TRBJ2-7	TRBV10-3	TRBD2
CASSPGTSEFYEQYF	TGCGCCAGCAGCCCCGGGACTAGCGAATTCTACGAGCAGTACTTC	once	TRBJ2-7	TRBV5-1	TRBD2
CASSALTGGRETQYF	TGTGCCAGCAGCGCTTTGACAGGGGGCAGGGAGACCCAGTACTTC	NA	TRBJ2-5	TRBV7-8	TRBD1
CASSIRQGDYSYEQYF	TGTGCCAGTAGTATCCGACAGGGGGATTACTCCTACGAGCAGTACTTC	NA	TRBJ2-7	TRBV19	TRBD1
CASSFLAGSGEQYF	TGTGCCAGCAGTTTTCTAGCGGGATCGGGCGAGCAGTACTTC	NA	TRBJ2-7	TRBV28	TRBD2
CASSSSQGGIRTQYF	TGTGCCAGCAGTTCCTCACAGGGGGGGATCAGGACCCAGTACTTC	NA	TRBJ2-5	TRBV27	NA
CASSSTGTEFSTDTQYF	TGTGCCAGCAGTTCGACCGGGACAGAGTTTAGCACAGATACGCAGTATTTT	NA	TRBJ2-3	TRBV27	TRBD1
CASSPKPRSNTEAFF	TGTGCCAGTAGCCCTAAACCAAGGAGTAACACTGAAGCTTTCTTT	few	TRBJ1-1	TRBV19	NA
CASSPRTSGTTGELFF	TGTGCCAGCAGCCCTAGGACTAGCGGGACCACCGGGGAGCTGTTTTTT	NA	TRBJ2-2	TRBV7-9	TRBD2
CASSPGTGGVFKYF	TGTGCTAGCAGCCCCGGGACAGGGGGCGTGTTTAAGTACTTC	NA	TRBJ2-7	TRBV5-6	TRBD1
CASSLEEGTGPYNEQFF	TGCGCCAGCAGCTTGGAAGAAGGGACAGGGCCCTACAATGAGCAGTTCTTC	NA	TRBJ2-1	TRBV5-1	TRBD1
CASSSTGGPGYTF	TGTGCCAGCAGCTCGACAGGGGGTCCTGGCTACACCTTC	NA	TRBJ1-2	TRBV5-6	TRBD1
CASKPPLAGAWDTGELFF	TGTGCCAGCAAGCCCCCACTAGCGGGAGCGTGGGACACCGGGGAGCTGTTTTTT	NA	TRBJ2-2	TRBV28	TRBD2
CASSRVAAQNTEAFF	TGTGCCAGCAGTAGGGTTGCAGCCCAGAACACTGAAGCTTTCTTT	NA	TRBJ1-1	TRBV2	NA
CASSQYAGVIGELFF	TGTGCCAGCAGCCAATACGCGGGAGTGATCGGGGAGCTGTTTTTT	NA	TRBJ2-2	TRBV14	TRBD2
CASSLLGNNEQFF	TGTGCCAGCAGTTTGCTGGGGAACAATGAGCAGTTCTTC	NA	TRBJ2-1	TRBV27	NA
CASSLTVMNTEAFF	TGTGCCAGCAGCTTGACAGTAATGAACACTGAAGCTTTCTTT	NA	TRBJ1-1	TRBV7-9	NA
CASSLGLAGAVIGSYNEQFF	TGTGCCAGCAGCTTGGGCCTAGCGGGAGCCGTGATTGGCTCCTACAATGAGCAGTTCTTC	NA	TRBJ2-1	TRBV13	TRBD2
CASSRNAEQYKNIQYF	TGTGCCAGCAGCCGAAACGCGGAGCAGTACAAAAACATTCAGTACTTC	NA	TRBJ2-4	TRBV7-9	NA
CASSDRYSGLYEQYF	TGTGCCAGCAGTGATAGGTACAGCGGGCTCTACGAGCAGTACTTC	NA	TRBJ2-7	TRBV2	NA
CASSLSMAGGDYEQYF	TGTGCCAGCAGCTTAAGTATGGCGGGAGGGGACTACGAGCAGTACTTC	few	TRBJ2-7	TRBV7-2	TRBD2
CASSTDRVEQYF	TGTGCCAGCAGTACCGACAGGGTAGAGCAGTACTTC	NA	TRBJ2-7	TRBV28	TRBD1
CASSYGDRGYEQFF	TGTGCCAGCAGTTACGGGGACAGGGGGTATGAGCAGTTCTTC	NA	TRBJ2-1	TRBV6-5	TRBD1
CASSSAGVGGDTQYF	TGTGCCAGCAGTTCCGCGGGAGTGGGGGGAGATACGCAGTATTTT	NA	TRBJ2-3	TRBV2	TRBD2
CASSVRVVSGANVLTF	TGTGCCAGTAGCGTGAGGGTGGTCTCTGGGGCCAACGTCCTGACTTTC	NA	TRBJ2-6	TRBV9	NA
CASSVTGTGHEKLFF	TGTGCCAGCAGCGTCACCGGGACAGGACATGAAAAACTGTTTTTT	NA	TRBJ1-4	TRBV9	TRBD1
CASSLESDRAYEQYF	TGTGCCAGCAGCTTAGAATCCGACAGGGCCTACGAGCAGTACTTC	NA	TRBJ2-7	TRBV7-8	TRBD1
CASSGGERGYEQYF	TGTGCCAGCAGTGGTGGTGAGAGGGGCTACGAGCAGTACTTC	NA	TRBJ2-7	TRBV5-1	NA
CSVVQAGGPSYEQYF	TGCAGCGTTGTTCAAGCTGGCGGGCCGTCCTACGAGCAGTACTTC	NA	TRBJ2-7	TRBV29-1	NA
CASSLLQRRDYEQYF	TGTGCCAGCAGCTTACTCCAGCGCCGGGACTACGAGCAGTACTTC	NA	TRBJ2-7	TRBV7-9	NA
CASSGTGITGELFF	TGTGCCAGCAGCGGGACAGGAATCACCGGGGAGCTGTTTTTT	NA	TRBJ2-2	TRBV2	TRBD1
CASSEGGSYEQYF	TGTGCCAGCAGCGAGGGGGGGTCCTACGAGCAGTACTTC	NA	TRBJ2-7	TRBV7-6	NA
CASSLISYEQYF	TGTGCCAGCAGCTTGATCTCCTACGAGCAGTACTTC	NA	TRBJ2-7	TRBV5-8	NA
CASSQATGTGYGYTF	TGCGCCAGCAGCCAAGCAACCGGGACAGGCTATGGCTACACCTTC	NA	TRBJ1-2	TRBV4-1	TRBD1
CASSLGEGNTEAFF	TGTGCCAGCAGCTTAGGTGAGGGGAACACTGAAGCTTTCTTT	once	TRBJ1-1	TRBV13	NA
CASSQEGSTEQFF	TGCGCCAGCAGCCAAGAAGGCAGTACTGAGCAGTTCTTC	NA	TRBJ2-1	TRBV5-5	NA
CASSYTGLNTEAFF	TGTGCCAGCAGTTATACAGGGCTTAACACTGAAGCTTTCTTT	NA	TRBJ1-1	TRBV6-1	NA
CASSHHRDTSSYEQYF	TGTGCCAGCAGTCACCACCGGGACACCTCTTCCTACGAGCAGTACTTC	NA	TRBJ2-7	TRBV28	NA
CASSLIREATEAFF	TGCGCCAGCAGCTTGATCAGGGAGGCCACTGAAGCTTTCTTT	NA	TRBJ1-1	TRBV5-1	NA
CASSLVWRGAETQYF	TGTGCCAGCAGCTTAGTCTGGCGGGGAGCAGAGACCCAGTACTTC	NA	TRBJ2-5	TRBV11-2	NA
CASSFRGHLGYEQYF	TGTGCCAGCAGTTTCAGGGGGCATTTAGGCTACGAGCAGTACTTC	NA	TRBJ2-7	TRBV27	TRBD1
CASSRTQYNEQFF	TGTGCCAGCAGCAGGACTCAGTACAATGAGCAGTTCTTC	NA	TRBJ2-1	TRBV6-5	NA
CASSQGDSGLFYNEQFF	TGCGCCAGCAGCCAAGGTGATAGCGGGTTATTCTACAATGAGCAGTTCTTC	NA	TRBJ2-1	TRBV4-1	TRBD2